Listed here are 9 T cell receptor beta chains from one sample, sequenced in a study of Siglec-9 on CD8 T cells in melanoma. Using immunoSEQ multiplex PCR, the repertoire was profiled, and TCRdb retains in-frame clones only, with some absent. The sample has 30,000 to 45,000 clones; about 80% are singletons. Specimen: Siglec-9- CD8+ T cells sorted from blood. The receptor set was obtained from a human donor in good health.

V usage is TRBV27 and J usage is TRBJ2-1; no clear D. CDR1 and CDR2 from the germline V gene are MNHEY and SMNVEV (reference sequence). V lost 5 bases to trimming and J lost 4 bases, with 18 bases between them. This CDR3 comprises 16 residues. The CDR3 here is CASSVRTGVAYNEQFF. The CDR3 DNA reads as TGTGCCAGCAGTGTTAGGACCGGAGTGGCGTACAATGAGCAGTTCTTC.

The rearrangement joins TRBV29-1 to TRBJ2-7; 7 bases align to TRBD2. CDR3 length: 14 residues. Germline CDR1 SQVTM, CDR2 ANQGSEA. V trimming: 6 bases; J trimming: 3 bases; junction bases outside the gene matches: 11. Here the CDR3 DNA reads TGCAGCGTACTGGAGGGACTATCTTTCTACGAGCAGTACTTC. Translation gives CSVLEGLSFYEQYF.

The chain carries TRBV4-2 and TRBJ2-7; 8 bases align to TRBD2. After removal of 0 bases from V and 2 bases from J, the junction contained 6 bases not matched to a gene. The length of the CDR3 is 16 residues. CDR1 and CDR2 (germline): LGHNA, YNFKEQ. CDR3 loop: CASSQESSGGTYEQYF. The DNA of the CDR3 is TGTGCCAGCAGCCAAGAATCGAGCGGGGGAACCTACGAGCAGTACTTC.

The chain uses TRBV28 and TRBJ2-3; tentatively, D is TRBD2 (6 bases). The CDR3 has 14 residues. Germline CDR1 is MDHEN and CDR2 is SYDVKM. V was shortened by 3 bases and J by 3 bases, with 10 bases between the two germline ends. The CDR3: CASSLPSVTDTQYF. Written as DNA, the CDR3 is TGTGCCAGCAGTTTGCCTAGCGTGACAGATACGCAGTATTTT.

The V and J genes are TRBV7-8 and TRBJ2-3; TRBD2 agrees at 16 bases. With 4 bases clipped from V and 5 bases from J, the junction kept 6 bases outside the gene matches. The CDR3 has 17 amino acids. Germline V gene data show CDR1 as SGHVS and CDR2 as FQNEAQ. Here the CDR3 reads CASSSGLAGGPGDTQYF. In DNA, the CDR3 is TGTGCCAGCAGCTCGGGACTAGCGGGGGGGCCGGGAGATACGCAGTATTTT.

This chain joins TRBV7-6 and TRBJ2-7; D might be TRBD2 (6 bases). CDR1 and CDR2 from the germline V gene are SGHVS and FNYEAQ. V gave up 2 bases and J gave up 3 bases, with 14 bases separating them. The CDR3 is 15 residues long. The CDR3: CASSLFGSPLYEQYF. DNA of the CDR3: TGTGCCAGCAGCTTATTCGGGAGTCCCCTCTACGAGCAGTACTTC.

The CDR3 spells CASSFARGYGYTF. DNA of the CDR3: TGTGCCAGCAGTTTCGCGCGCGGCTATGGCTACACCTTC. V and J are TRBV6-5 and TRBJ1-2; no clear D gene. This CDR3 has 13 amino acids. CDR1 is MNHEY and CDR2 is SVGAGI in the germline V gene. V lost 4 bases and J 4 bases, leaving 10 bases between the germline ends.

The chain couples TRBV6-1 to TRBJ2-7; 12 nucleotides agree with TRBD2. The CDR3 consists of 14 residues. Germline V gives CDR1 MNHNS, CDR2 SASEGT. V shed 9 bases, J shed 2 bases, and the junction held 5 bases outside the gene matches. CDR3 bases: TGTGCCAGTTCCGGACTAGCGGGACCCTACGAGCAGTACTTC. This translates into CASSGLAGPYEQYF.

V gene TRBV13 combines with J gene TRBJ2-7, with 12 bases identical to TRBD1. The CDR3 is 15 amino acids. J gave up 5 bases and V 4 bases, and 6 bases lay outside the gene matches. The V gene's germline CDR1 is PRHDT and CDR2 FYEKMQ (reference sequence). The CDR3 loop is CASSSGQGASDEQYF. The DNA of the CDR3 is TGTGCCAGCAGCTCGGGACAGGGGGCGAGCGACGAGCAGTACTTC.